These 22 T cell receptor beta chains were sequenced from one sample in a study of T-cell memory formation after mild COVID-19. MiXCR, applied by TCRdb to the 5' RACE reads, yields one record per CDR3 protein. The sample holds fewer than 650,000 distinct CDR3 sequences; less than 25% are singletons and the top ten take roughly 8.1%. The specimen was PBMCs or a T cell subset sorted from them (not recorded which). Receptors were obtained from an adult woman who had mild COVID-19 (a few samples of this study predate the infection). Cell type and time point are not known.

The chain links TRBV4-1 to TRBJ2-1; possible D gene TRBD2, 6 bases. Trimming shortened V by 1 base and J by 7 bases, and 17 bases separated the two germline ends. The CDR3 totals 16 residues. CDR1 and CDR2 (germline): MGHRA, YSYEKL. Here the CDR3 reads CASSQVPGSGRNEQFF. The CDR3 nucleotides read TGCGCCAGCAGCCAAGTTCCCGGGAGTGGGAGGAATGAGCAGTTCTTC.

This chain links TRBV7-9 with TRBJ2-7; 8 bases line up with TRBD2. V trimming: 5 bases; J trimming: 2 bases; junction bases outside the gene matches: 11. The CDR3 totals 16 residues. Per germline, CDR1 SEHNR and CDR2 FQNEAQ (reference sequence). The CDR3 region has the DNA TGTGCCAGCAGCGGAGGGGGAGCGGGGGCGGCCTACGAGCAGTACTTC. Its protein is CASSGGGAGAAYEQYF.

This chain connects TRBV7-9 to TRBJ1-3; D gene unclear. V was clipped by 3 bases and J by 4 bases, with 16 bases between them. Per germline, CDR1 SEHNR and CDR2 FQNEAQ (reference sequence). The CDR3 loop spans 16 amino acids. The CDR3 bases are TGTGCCAGCAGCTTTCCACCTCTGCCTGAAGGAAACACCATATATTTT. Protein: CASSFPPLPEGNTIYF.

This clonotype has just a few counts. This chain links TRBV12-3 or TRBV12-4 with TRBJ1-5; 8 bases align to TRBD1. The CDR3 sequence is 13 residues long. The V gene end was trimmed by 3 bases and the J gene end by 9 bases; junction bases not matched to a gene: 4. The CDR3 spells CASSLRTGRPQHF. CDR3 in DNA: TGTGCCAGCAGTTTGCGGACAGGGAGGCCCCAGCATTTT.

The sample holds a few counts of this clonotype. In nucleotides, the CDR3 is TGTGCCAGCAGCCTCTCCGGGACTGAATACAATGAGCAGTTCTTC. Translating gives CASSLSGTEYNEQFF. The chain combines TRBV7-9 with TRBJ2-1, with D possibly TRBD2 on 6 matching bases. The V end was cut by 5 bases, the J end by 4 bases, with 15 bases between. The CDR3 extends over 15 amino acids. From germline, CDR1 is SEHNR and CDR2 FQNEAQ (reference sequence). The full variable domain, rest sourced from reference TRBV7-9 and TRBJ2-1, is DTGVSQNPRHKITKRGQNVTFRCDPISEHNRLYWYRQTLGQGPEFLTYFQNEAQLEKSRLLSDRFSAERPKGSFSTLEIQRTEQGDSAMYLCASSLSGTEYNEQFFGPGTRLTVL.

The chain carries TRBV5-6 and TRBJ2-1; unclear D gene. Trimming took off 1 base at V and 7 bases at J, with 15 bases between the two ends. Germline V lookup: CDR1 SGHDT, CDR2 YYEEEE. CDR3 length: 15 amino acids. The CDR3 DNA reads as TGTGCCAGCAGCTTGTTCTGGAGCTCGAGTAATGAGCAGTTCTTC. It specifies CASSLFWSSSNEQFF.

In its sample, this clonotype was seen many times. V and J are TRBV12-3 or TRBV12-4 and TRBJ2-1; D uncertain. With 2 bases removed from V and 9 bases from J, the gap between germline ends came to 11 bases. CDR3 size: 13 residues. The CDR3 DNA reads TGTGCCAGCAGTTTATTGTGGTACGGTGAGCAGTTCTTC. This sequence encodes CASSLLWYGEQFF.

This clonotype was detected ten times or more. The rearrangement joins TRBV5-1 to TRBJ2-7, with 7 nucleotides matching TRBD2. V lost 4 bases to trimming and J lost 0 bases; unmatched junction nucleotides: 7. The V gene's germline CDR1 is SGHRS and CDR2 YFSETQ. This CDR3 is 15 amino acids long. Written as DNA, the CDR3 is TGCGCCAGCAGCCTGACCGGGGGGAACTCCTACGAGCAGTACTTC. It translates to CASSLTGGNSYEQYF.

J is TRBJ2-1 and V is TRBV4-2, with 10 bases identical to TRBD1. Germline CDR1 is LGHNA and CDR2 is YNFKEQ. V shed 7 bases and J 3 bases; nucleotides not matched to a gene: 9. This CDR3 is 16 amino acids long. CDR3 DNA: TGTGCCAGCACATTGACCGGGACAGGGGACTACAATGAGCAGTTCTTC. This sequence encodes CASTLTGTGDYNEQFF.

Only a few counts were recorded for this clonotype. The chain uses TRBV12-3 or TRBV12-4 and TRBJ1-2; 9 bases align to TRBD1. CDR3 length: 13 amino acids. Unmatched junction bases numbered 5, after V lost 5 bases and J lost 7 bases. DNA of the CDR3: TGTGCCAGCAGTACCACAGGGGGCAGTGGCTACACCTTC. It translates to CASSTTGGSGYTF.

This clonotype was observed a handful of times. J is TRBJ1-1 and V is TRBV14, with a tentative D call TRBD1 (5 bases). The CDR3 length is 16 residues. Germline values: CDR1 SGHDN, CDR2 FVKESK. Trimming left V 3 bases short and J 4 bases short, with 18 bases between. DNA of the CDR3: TGTGCCAGCAGCCAGGGAGGGACCTTATGGGGCACTGAAGCTTTCTTT. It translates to CASSQGGTLWGTEAFF.

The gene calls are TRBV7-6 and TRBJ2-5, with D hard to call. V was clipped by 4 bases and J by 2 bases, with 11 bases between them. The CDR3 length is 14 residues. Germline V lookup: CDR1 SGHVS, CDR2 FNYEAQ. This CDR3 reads CASSSPLGQETQYF. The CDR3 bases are TGTGCCAGCAGCTCCCCCCTGGGACAAGAGACCCAGTACTTC.

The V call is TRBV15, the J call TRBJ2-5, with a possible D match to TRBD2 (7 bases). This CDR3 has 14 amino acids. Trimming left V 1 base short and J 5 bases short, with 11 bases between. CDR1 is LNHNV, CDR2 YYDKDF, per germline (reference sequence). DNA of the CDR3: TGTGCCACCAGCAGAGTGGGGGGGCTTGAGACCCAGTACTTC. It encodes CATSRVGGLETQYF.

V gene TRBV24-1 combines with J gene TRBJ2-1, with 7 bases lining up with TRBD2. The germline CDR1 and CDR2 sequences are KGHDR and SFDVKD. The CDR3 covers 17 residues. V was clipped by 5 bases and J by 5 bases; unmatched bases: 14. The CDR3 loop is CATSVELSGTRHNEQFF. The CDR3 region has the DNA TGTGCCACCAGTGTGGAATTGAGCGGGACGCGTCACAATGAGCAGTTCTTC.

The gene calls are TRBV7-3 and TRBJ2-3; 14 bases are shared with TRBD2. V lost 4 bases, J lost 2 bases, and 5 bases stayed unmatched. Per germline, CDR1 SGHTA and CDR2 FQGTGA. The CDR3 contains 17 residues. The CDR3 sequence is CASSSVTSGGVTDTQYF. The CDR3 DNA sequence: TGTGCCAGCAGCTCAGTGACTAGCGGGGGGGTCACAGATACGCAGTATTTT.

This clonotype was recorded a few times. The CDR3 loop is CSAPPDSWARDTQYF. The CDR3 bases are TGCAGTGCTCCCCCCGACAGTTGGGCAAGAGATACGCAGTATTTT. V and J are TRBV20-1 and TRBJ2-3; TRBD1 is a possible D gene (5 bases). The ends were cut back, 5 bases at V and 5 bases at J, with 20 bases in the middle. The CDR3 has 15 residues. From germline, CDR1 is DFQATT and CDR2 SNEGSKA (reference sequence).

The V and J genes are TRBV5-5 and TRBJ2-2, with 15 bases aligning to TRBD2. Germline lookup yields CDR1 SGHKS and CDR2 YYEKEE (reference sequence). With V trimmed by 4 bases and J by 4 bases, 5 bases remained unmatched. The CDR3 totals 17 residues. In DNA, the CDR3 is TGTGCCAGCAGCCCAGGGGGACTAGCGGGAGGCACCGGGGAGCTGTTTTTT. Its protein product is CASSPGGLAGGTGELFF.

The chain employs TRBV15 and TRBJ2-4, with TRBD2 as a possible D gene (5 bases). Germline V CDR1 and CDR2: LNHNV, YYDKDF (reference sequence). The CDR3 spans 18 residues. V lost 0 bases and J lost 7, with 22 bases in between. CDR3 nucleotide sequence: TGTGCCACCAGCAGAGATGGACGTGGAGCGGTCAAAGGGAACATTCAGTACTTC. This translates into CATSRDGRGAVKGNIQYF.

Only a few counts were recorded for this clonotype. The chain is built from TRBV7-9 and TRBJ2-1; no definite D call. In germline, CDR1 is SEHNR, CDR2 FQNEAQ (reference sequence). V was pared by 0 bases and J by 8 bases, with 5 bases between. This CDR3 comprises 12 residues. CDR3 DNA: TGTGCCAGCAGCTTAGCGATCTATGAGCAGTTCTTC. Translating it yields CASSLAIYEQFF.

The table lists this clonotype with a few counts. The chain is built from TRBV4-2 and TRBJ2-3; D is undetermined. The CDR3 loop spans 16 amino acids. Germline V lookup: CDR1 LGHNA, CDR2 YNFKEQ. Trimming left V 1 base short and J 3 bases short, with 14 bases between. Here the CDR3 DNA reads TGTGCCAGCAGCCAAGGATACCCTCCTAGAACAGATACGCAGTATTTT. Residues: CASSQGYPPRTDTQYF.

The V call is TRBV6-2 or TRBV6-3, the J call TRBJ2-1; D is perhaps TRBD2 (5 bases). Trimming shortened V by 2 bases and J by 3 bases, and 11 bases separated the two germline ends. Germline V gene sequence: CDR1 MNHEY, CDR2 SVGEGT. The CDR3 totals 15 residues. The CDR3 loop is CASSYGSPIYNEQFF. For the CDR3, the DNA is TGTGCCAGCAGTTACGGGAGTCCGATCTACAATGAGCAGTTCTTC.

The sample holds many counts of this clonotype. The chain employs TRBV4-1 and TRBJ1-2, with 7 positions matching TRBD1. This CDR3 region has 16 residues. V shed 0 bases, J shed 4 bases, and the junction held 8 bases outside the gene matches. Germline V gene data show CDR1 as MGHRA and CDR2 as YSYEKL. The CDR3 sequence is CASSQEVTGASYGYTF. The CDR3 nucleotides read TGCGCCAGCAGCCAAGAGGTAACAGGGGCCTCCTATGGCTACACCTTC.